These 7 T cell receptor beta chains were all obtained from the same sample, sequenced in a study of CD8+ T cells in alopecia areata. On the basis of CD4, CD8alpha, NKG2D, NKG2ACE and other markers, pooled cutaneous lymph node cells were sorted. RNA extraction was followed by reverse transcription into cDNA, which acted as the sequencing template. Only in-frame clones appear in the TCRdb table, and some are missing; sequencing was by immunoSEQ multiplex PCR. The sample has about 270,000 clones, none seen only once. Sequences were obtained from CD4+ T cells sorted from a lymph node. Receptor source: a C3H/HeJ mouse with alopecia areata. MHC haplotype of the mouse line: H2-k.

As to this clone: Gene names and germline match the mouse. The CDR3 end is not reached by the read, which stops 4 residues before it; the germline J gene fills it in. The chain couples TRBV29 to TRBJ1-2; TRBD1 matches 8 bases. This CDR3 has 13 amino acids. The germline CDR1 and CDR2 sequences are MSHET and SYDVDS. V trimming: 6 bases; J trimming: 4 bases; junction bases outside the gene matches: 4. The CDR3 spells CASRPGGGSDYTF. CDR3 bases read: TGTGCTAGCAGACCAGGGGGCGGCTCC.

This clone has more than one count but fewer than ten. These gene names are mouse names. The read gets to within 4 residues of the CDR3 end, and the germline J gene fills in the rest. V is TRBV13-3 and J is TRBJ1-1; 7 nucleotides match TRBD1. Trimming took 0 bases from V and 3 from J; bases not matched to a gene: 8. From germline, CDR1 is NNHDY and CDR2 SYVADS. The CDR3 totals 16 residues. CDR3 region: CASSDAVQGKDTEVFF. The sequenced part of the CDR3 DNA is TGTGCCAGCAGTGATGCAGTACAGGGGAAGGACACA.

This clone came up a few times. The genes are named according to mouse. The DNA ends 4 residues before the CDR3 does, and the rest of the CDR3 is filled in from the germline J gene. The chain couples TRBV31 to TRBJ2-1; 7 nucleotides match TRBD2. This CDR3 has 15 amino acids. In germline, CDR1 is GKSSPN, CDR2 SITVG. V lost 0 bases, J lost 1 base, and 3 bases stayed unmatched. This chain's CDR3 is CAWSLTGVNYAEQFF. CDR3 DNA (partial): TGTGCCTGGAGTCTCACTGGGGTGAACTATGCT. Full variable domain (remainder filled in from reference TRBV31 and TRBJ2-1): AQTIHQWPVAEIKAVGSPLSLGCTIKGKSSPNLYWYWQATGGTLQQLFYSITVGQVESVVQLNLSASRPKDDQFILSTEKLLLSHSGFYLCAWSLTGVNYAEQFFGPGTRLTVL.

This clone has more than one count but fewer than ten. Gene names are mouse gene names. This chain's CDR3 is CASNGGDAEQFF. The sequenced CDR3 bases are TGTGCCAGCAATGGGGGGGATGCT. V usage is TRBV19 and J usage is TRBJ2-1, with 8 nucleotides matching TRBD2. The CDR3 extends 4 residues past the end of the read, so its final part is completed from the germline J gene. The CDR3 sequence is 12 residues long. The trim removed 6 bases at V and 5 bases at J, leaving 1 base unmatched. Germline V gene sequence: CDR1 FNHDT, CDR2 SITEND (reference sequence). Drawing the rest from reference TRBV19 and TRBJ2-1, the complete variable domain is GGIITQTPKFLIGQEGQKLTLKCQQNFNHDTMYWYRQDSGKGLRLIYYSITENDLQKGDLSEGYDASREKKSSFSLTVTSAQKNEMAVFLCASNGGDAEQFFGPGTRLTVL.

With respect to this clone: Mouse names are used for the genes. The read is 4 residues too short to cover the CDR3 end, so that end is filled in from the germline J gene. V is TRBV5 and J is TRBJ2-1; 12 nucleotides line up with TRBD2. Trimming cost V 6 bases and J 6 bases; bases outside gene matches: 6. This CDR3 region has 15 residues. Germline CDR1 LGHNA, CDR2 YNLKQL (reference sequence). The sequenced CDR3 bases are TGTGCCAGCAGTCGGGGACTGGGGGGCCGTGCT. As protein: CASSRGLGGRA. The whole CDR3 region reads CASSRGLGGRAEQFF.

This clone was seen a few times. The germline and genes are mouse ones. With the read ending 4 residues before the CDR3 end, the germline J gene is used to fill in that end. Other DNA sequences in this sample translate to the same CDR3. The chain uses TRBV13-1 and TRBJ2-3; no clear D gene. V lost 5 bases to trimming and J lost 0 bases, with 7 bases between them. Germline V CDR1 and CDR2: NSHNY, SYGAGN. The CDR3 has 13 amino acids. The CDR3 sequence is CASRTTSAETLYF. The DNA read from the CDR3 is TGTGCCAGCAGGACGACTAGTGCAGAA.

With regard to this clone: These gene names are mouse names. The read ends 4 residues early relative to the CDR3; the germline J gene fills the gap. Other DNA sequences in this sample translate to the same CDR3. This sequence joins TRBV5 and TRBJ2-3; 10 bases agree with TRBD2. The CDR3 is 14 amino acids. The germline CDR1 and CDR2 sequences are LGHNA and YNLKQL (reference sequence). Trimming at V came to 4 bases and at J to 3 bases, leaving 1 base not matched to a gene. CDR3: CASSPGLGAETLYF. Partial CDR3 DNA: TGTGCCAGCAGCCCGGGACTGGGGGCAGAA.